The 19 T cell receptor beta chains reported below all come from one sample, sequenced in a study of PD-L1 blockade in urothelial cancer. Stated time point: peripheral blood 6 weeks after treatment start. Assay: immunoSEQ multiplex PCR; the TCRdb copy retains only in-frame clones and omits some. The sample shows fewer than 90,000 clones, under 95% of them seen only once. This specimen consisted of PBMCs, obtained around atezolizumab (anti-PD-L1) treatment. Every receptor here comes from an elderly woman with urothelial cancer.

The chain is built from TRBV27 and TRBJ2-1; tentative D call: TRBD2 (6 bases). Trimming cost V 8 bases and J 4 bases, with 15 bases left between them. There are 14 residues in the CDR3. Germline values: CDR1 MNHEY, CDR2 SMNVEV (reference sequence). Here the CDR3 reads CASSPGTFYNEQFF. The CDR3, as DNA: TGTGCCAGCTCCCCTGGGACTTTTTACAATGAGCAGTTCTTC.

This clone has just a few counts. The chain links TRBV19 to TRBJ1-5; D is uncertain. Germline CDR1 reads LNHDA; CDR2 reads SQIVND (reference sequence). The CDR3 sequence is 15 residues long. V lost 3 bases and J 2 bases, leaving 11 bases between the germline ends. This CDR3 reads CASSIQPVGNQPQHF. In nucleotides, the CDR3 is TGTGCCAGTAGTATCCAACCGGTAGGCAATCAGCCCCAGCATTTT.

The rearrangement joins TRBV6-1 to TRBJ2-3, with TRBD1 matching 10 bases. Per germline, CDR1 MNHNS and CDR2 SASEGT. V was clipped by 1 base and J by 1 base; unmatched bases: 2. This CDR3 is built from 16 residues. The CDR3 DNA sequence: TGTGCCAGCAGTGAAGTAGGGACAGGGGGCACAGATACGCAGTATTTT. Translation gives CASSEVGTGGTDTQYF.

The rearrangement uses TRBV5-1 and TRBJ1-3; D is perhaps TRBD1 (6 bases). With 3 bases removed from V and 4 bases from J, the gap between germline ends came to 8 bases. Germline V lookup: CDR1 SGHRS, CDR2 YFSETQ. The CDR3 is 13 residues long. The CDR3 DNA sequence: TGCGCCAGCAGCTCAGGACAGGGAAACACCATATATTTT. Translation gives CASSSGQGNTIYF. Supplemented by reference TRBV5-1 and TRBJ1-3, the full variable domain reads KAGVTQTPRYLIKTRGQQVTLSCSPISGHRSVSWYQQTPGQGLQFLFEYFSETQRNKGNFPGRFSGRQFSNSRSEMNVSTLELGDSALYLCASSSGQGNTIYFGEGSWLTVV.

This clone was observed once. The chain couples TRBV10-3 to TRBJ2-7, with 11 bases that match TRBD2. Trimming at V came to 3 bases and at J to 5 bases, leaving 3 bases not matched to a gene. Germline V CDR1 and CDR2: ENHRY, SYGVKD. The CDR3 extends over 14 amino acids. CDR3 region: CAISDTSGSNEQYF. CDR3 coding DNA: TGTGCCATCAGTGATACTAGCGGGAGCAACGAGCAGTACTTC.

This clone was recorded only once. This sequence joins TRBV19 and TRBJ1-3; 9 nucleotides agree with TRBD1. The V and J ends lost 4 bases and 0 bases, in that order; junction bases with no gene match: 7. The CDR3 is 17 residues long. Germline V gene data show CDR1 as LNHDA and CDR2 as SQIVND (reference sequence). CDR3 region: CASSRTGTGNSGNTIYF. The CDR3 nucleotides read TGTGCCAGTAGTAGAACCGGGACAGGGAACTCTGGAAACACCATATATTTT.

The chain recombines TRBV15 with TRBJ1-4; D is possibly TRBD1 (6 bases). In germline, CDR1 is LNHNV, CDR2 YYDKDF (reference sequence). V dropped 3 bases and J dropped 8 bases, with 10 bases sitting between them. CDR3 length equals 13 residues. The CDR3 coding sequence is TGTGCCACCAGCAGGGGGGGGCGAGAAAAACTGTTTTTT. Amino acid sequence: CATSRGGREKLFF.

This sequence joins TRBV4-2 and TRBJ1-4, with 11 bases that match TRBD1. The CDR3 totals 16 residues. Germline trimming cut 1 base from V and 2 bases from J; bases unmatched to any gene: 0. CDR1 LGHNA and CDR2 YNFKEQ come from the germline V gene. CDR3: CASSQGDRGTNEKLFF. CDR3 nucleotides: TGTGCCAGCAGCCAAGGGGACAGGGGGACTAATGAAAAACTGTTTTTT.

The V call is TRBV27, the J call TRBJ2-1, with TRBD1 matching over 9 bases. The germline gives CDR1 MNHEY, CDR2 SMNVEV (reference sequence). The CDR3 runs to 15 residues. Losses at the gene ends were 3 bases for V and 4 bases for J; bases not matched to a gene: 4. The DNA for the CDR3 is TGTGCCAGCAGTTTCGGACAGGGGCGATACAATGAGCAGTTCTTC. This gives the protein CASSFGQGRYNEQFF.

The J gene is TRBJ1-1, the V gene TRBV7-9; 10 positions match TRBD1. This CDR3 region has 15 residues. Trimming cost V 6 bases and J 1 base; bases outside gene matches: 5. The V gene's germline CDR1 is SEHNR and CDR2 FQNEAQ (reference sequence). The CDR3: CASRWTGGRNTEAFF. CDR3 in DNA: TGTGCCAGCAGGTGGACAGGGGGTAGGAACACTGAAGCTTTCTTT.

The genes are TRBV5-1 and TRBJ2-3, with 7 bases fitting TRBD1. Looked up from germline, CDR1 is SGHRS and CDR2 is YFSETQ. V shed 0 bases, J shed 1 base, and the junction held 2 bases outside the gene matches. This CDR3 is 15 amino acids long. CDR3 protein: CASSLGQGGTDTQYF. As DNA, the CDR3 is TGCGCCAGCAGCTTGGGACAGGGCGGCACAGATACGCAGTATTTT.

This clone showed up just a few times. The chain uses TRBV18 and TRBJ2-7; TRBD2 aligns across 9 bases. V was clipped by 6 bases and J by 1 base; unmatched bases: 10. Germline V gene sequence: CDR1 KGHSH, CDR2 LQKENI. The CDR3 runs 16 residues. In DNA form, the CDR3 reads TGTGCCAGCTCGGGGACTATAGCGGGAGTTTCCTACGAGCAGTACTTC. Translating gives CASSGTIAGVSYEQYF.

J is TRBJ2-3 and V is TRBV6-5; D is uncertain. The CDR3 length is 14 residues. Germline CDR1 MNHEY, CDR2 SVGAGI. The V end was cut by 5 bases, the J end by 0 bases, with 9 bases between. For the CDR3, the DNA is TGTGCCAGCAGTCGCACAATCAGCACAGATACGCAGTATTTT. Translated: CASSRTISTDTQYF.

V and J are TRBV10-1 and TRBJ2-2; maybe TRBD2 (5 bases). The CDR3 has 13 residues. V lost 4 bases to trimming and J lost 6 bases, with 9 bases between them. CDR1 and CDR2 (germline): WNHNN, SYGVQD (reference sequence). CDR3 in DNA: TGCGCCAGCAGTGCGGGGTATGCCGGGGAGCTGTTTTTT. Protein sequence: CASSAGYAGELFF.

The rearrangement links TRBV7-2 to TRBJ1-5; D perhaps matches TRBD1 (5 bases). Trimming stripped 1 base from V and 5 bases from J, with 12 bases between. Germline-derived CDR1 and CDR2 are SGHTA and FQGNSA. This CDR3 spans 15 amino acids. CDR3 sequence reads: CASSLEGAKYQPQHF. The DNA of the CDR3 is TGTGCCAGCAGCTTAGAAGGGGCCAAATATCAGCCCCAGCATTTT.

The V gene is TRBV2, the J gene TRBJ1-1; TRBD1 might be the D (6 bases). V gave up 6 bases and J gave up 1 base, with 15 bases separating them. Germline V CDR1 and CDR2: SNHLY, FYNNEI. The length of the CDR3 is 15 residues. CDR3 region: CASSPGGAPNTEAFF. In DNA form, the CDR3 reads TGTGCCAGCAGCCCCGGGGGGGCCCCGAACACTGAAGCTTTCTTT.

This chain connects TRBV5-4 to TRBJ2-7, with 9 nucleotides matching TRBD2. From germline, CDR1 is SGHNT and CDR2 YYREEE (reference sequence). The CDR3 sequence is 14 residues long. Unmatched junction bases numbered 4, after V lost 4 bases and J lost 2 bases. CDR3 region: CASSPRLAAYEQYF. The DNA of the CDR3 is TGTGCCAGCAGCCCAAGACTAGCGGCCTACGAGCAGTACTTC.

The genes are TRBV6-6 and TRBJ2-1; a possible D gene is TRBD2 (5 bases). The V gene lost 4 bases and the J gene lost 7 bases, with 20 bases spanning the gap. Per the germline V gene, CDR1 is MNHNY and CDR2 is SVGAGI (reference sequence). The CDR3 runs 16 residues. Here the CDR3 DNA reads TGTGCCAGCAGTTTTCCCCCGGGCAACTCGGGGAATGAGCAGTTCTTC. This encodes CASSFPPGNSGNEQFF.

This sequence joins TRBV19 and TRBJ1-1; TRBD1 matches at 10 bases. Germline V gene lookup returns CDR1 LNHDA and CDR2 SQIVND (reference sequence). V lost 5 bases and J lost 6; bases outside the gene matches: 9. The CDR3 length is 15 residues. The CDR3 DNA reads TGTGCCAGTAGTGTAAGAACCGGGACAGGGGCTGAAGCTTTCTTT. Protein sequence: CASSVRTGTGAEAFF.